This section outlines one TCR beta chain sequence together with its context. This clonotype was picked up many times. Its antigen has not been determined. No base qualities exist here, and no much larger clone lies one base off it. The donors were 40 or so Caucasian individuals from Russia, aged roughly 6 to 90 years, who were systemically healthy. Around 10 milliliters of peripheral blood were drawn from each donor into EDTA-treated Vacutainer tubes. PBMCs were isolated by Ficoll-Paque density-gradient centrifugation, with at least 7 million obtained per sample. Trizol reagent was used to extract total RNA from the PBMCs, yielding at least 6 micrograms per sample. Naive CD45RAhigh/CD27high T cell percentages were measured by flow cytometry on a PBMC aliquot from every donor. The data were obtained in a study of blood T cells in healthy people across ages (dated by TCRdb to between 2014 and 2016). Turning to the overall study: In model experiments, roughly one uniquely barcoded TCR beta cDNA molecule per two T cells was captured by template switching. Using deep sequencing normalized with unique cDNA molecular identifiers, the study measured how TCR beta repertoire diversity changes with age. The donors were split into four age groups: young (average about 16 years), middle-aged (more than 35), aged (more than 60) and long-lived (about 82). To avoid experimental bias, donors of different ages were randomly spread across the sequencing lanes. Two additional independent replicas of 1 million unique cDNA reads from the same blood draw were analyzed for two donors (one aged 18 to 30 and one aged 80 or older).

The method behind the library was 5' RACE. For sequencing, an Illumina HiSeq 2500 was employed. A second about 7 to 12 cycle PCR used a sample-barcoded 5' primer and a J-beta primer mix. A template-switch 5' adaptor carrying 12 random nucleotides introduced a unique molecular identifier onto each TCR beta cDNA molecule. Each sample yielded at least 3 million CDR3-containing paired-end reads. First-strand cDNA was synthesized from all RNA with the Mint cDNA synthesis kit, primed by a TRBC-specific oligonucleotide. Following uracil-DNA glycosylase treatment, a first 18-cycle PCR with universal primers M1SS and BC2_uni_R was performed on all cDNA. The authors' analysis ran thus. For normalization, 1 million high-quality reads, each with a distinct molecular identifier, were randomly selected from each sample. Reads sharing molecular identifiers were discarded rather than binned into consensus sequences. MiTCR, run with a Q25 quality threshold and the strictest error-elimination algorithm, handled CDR3 identification, clonotype clustering and error correction. A nonparametric unseen species model with Euler transformation was used to estimate lower-bound total TCR beta diversity. TCRdb reprocessed the public reads (quality trimming at Q25 with fastp, clone calling with MiXCR) and kept in-frame beta chains. CDR3 protein duplicates are merged, each entry listing the most common genes and DNA. TCRdb, not the original authors, processed these V and J calls. The sample table records approximately 800,000 distinct CDR3 sequences; roughly three fifths of these occur just once. The ten largest clones add up to around 24% of the sample.

Overall study outcomes, separate from this receptor: Total diversity estimates from one million sequenced T cells were considered lower bounds and underestimates. Because profiling used bulk unsorted PBMCs, naive and antigen-experienced compartments could not be compared conclusively. There was a strong correlation between observed TCR beta diversity and the percentage of naive T cells measured by flow cytometry. Compared with the aged group, more naive CD4+ T cells, fewer expanded clones and increased TCR diversity were shown by the long-lived group, suggesting age selection. Observed TCR beta diversity per million T cells fell roughly linearly with age, and a significant reduction was already apparent by age around 44. Donor CMV infection status was unknown, potentially confounding age-related changes in expanded clonotypes.

V lost 5 bases and J lost 5 bases, and the count of bases not matched to a germline gene is 17. Reading the germline V gene gives CDR1 SQVTM and CDR2 ANQGSEA. Including cysteine and phenylalanine, the CDR3 has 17 amino acids. Just CDR3 DNA is preserved here, 51 bases in frame from base 1. The receptor was isolated from a middle-aged man in good health. Input material: blood. The chain joins TRBV29-1 to TRBJ2-7; TRBD1 lines up with 11 middle nucleotides. The CDR3 protein: CSVQLNSGTGGLNEQYF. The base sequence is TGCAGCGTTCAACTGAACTCCGGGACAGGGGGTCTCAACGAGCAGTACTTC.